What follows are 10 T cell receptor beta chains derived from one specimen sequenced in a study of cytomegalovirus exposure and HLA in healthy donors listed by TCRdb under 2017. Preparation of the library involved the immunoSEQ multiplex PCR assay. Here the immuneACCESS table is served through TCRdb, limited to in-frame sequences with V and J called. Missing clones are a known gap in these copies; in checked studies unresolved V genes cover under half, and the rest lacks a known reason. In this sample the table shows roughly 200,000 clones, about 81% of which occur a single time. Jointly, the top ten make up 1.2% of the sample. The source material was PBMCs. The source of these receptors is a woman aged 25 to 39 in good health and CMV-seronegative.

This clone has a single count. The V and J genes are TRBV28 and TRBJ1-3, with a possible D match to TRBD1 (6 bases). The germline gives CDR1 MDHEN, CDR2 SYDVKM. V lost 6 bases and J 2 bases, leaving 17 bases between the germline ends. The CDR3 consists of 16 residues. CDR3 in DNA: TGTGCCAGCAGCCCTGACAGGATCCGGACTGGAAACACCATATATTTT. Encoded protein: CASSPDRIRTGNTIYF.

The chain combines TRBV11-1 with TRBJ1-4; D gene uncertain. Germline CDR1 is SGHAT and CDR2 is FQDESV (reference sequence). V was shortened by 5 bases and J by 5 bases, with 12 bases between the two germline ends. CDR3 length equals 14 residues. The CDR3 sequence: CASSHVNSNEKLFF. CDR3 nucleotide sequence: TGTGCCAGCAGCCACGTAAACAGCAATGAAAAACTGTTTTTT.

V gene TRBV5-4 combines with J gene TRBJ1-5; D may be TRBD1 (6 bases). CDR3 length: 14 residues. The germline CDR1 and CDR2 sequences are SGHNT and YYREEE (reference sequence). Trimming took off 4 bases at V and 1 base at J, with 9 bases between the two ends. CDR3 nucleotides: TGTGCCAGCAGCAGCACAGGGAGCAATCAGCCCCAGCATTTT. Its protein product is CASSSTGSNQPQHF.

The chain uses TRBV10-3 and TRBJ1-2; D gene unclear. Germline V CDR1 and CDR2: ENHRY, SYGVKD. The CDR3 is 13 residues long. Trimming cost V 4 bases and J 5 bases, with 11 bases left between them. CDR3 in amino acids: CAISGNSPYGYTF. The CDR3 region has the DNA TGTGCCATCAGTGGGAATAGCCCTTATGGCTACACCTTC.

This clone has a handful of counts. The chain joins TRBV2 to TRBJ2-7, with TRBD2 as a possible D gene (6 bases). In germline, CDR1 is SNHLY, CDR2 FYNNEI. V lost 7 bases and J 2 bases, leaving 18 bases between the germline ends. The CDR3 loop spans 15 amino acids. CDR3 DNA: TGTGCCAGCATGCGGTCCGCGGGACCAGCCTACGAGCAGTACTTC. Translated, it gives CASMRSAGPAYEQYF. The variable domain in full, completed from reference TRBV2 and TRBJ2-7, reads EPEVTQTPSHQVTQMGQEVILRCVPISNHLYFYWYRQILGQKVEFLVSFYNNEISEKSEIFDDQFSVERPDGSNFTLKIRSTKLEDSAMYFCASMRSAGPAYEQYFGPGTRLTVT.

This clone was counted a single time. The chain joins TRBV28 to TRBJ1-2; no clear D gene. Germline assignment: CDR1 MDHEN and CDR2 SYDVKM. The CDR3 sequence is 15 residues long. The V end was cut by 6 bases, the J end by 8 bases, with 22 bases between. The CDR3 spells CASRPSAGSPGGYTF. CDR3 coding DNA: TGTGCCAGCAGACCTTCCGCCGGGTCTCCGGGAGGCTACACCTTC.

The chain uses TRBV2 and TRBJ1-1; D perhaps matches TRBD1 (5 bases). The CDR3 runs 13 residues. CDR1 SNHLY and CDR2 FYNNEI come from the germline V gene. The V end lost 5 bases, the J end lost 5 bases, and 12 bases lay between the germline ends. The CDR3 protein is CASSIETETEAFF. The CDR3 nucleotides are TGTGCCAGCAGTATTGAGACAGAGACTGAAGCTTTCTTT.

J is TRBJ2-1 and V is TRBV2, with no clear D. The germline V gene has CDR1 SNHLY and CDR2 FYNNEI. The CDR3 has 13 amino acids. Trimming pared 3 bases from V and 4 bases from J, leaving 7 bases between. The CDR3 DNA is TGTGCCAGCAGTGATTTACAGTACAATGAGCAGTTCTTC. Translated: CASSDLQYNEQFF. The whole variable domain, filled in from reference TRBV2 and TRBJ2-1, reads EPEVTQTPSHQVTQMGQEVILRCVPISNHLYFYWYRQILGQKVEFLVSFYNNEISEKSEIFDDQFSVERPDGSNFTLKIRSTKLEDSAMYFCASSDLQYNEQFFGPGTRLTVL.

The J gene is TRBJ2-7, the V gene TRBV2; D is possibly TRBD1 (7 bases). CDR3 size: 15 residues. The V and J ends lost 8 bases and 2 bases respectively, with 19 bases between them. CDR1 and CDR2 from the germline V gene are SNHLY and FYNNEI. The CDR3 sequence is CASQVGPGGTYEQYF. CDR3 bases: TGTGCCAGCCAGGTCGGTCCAGGGGGGACCTACGAGCAGTACTTC.

The V and J genes are TRBV5-8 and TRBJ1-1; D ambiguous. Germline assignment: CDR1 SGHTS and CDR2 YDEGEE. The CDR3 totals 13 residues. Trimming cost V 0 bases and J 5 bases, with 8 bases left between them. The CDR3 is CASSLGSGTEAFF. CDR3 nucleotides: TGTGCCAGCAGCTTGGGATCGGGAACTGAAGCTTTCTTT.